These T cell receptor beta chains were read from a single sample in a study of cytomegalovirus exposure and HLA in healthy donors. Measured with immunoSEQ multiplex PCR; TCRdb has only the in-frame clones, and not every one. Seen here are around 150,000 clones, roughly 85% observed once, and the top ten hold roughly 1.3%. Material: PBMCs. The receptors were sampled from a woman in her forties or fifties in good health and CMV-seronegative. Each CDR3 is given with its conserved first and last residue. A D gene is named only where the DNA matches it firmly. Not all rows give a size; the values are once, few, many and, for expanded clones, a class.

length	V	J	size	D	CDR3	DNA
14	TRBV5-5	TRBJ2-7	-	-	CASGRTGRDYEQYF	TGTGCCAGCGGCAGGACAGGGAGGGACTACGAGCAGTACTTC
16	TRBV18	TRBJ1-1	-	TRBD1	CASSQRTGGVNTEAFF	TGTGCCAGCTCACAACGGACAGGGGGGGTGAACACTGAAGCTTTCTTT
13	TRBV18	TRBJ1-1	once	-	CASSPPPNGEAFF	TGTGCCAGCTCACCACCCCCCAACGGGGAAGCTTTCTTT
16	TRBV30	TRBJ1-3	-	-	CAQDKSSGSSGNTIYF	TGTGCTCAGGATAAATCCTCGGGGTCCTCTGGAAACACCATATATTTT
15	TRBV27	TRBJ1-5	-	TRBD1	CASSQNRGGNQPQHF	TGTGCCAGCAGTCAGAACAGGGGAGGCAATCAGCCCCAGCATTTT
13	TRBV30	TRBJ2-7	-	-	CAWSMGAPYEQYF	TGTGCCTGGAGTATGGGGGCACCCTACGAGCAGTACTTC
16	TRBV5-1	TRBJ2-5	-	TRBD1	CASSLVGRGLEETQYF	TGCGCCAGCAGCTTGGTGGGCAGGGGGCTTGAAGAGACCCAGTACTTC
14	TRBV7-2	TRBJ2-7	-	-	CASSFTGTSYEQYF	TGTGCCAGCAGCTTTACAGGGACCTCCTACGAGCAGTACTTC
15	TRBV11-2	TRBJ2-2	few	TRBD2	CASSLGGSVAGELFF	TGTGCCAGCAGCTTAGGCGGGAGCGTTGCCGGGGAGCTGTTTTTT
14	TRBV19	TRBJ2-7	-	-	CASSITGISYEQYF	TGTGCCAGTAGTATAACCGGGATCTCCTACGAGCAGTACTTC
15	TRBV28	TRBJ1-2	-	TRBD1	CASSGGQGLRSGYTF	TGTGCCAGCAGTGGGGGACAGGGGTTGAGAAGTGGCTACACCTTC
14	TRBV6-5	TRBJ1-1	-	-	CASSARGLRTEAFF	TGTGCCAGCTCCGCCCGAGGGCTGAGAACTGAAGCTTTCTTT
15	TRBV6-6	TRBJ2-3	-	-	CASSYGALSTDTQYF	TGTGCCAGCAGTTACGGGGCACTTAGCACAGATACGCAGTATTTT
14	TRBV19	TRBJ1-1	-	-	CASSPRFLNTEAFF	TGTGCCAGTAGCCCGCGGTTTTTGAACACTGAAGCTTTCTTT
16	TRBV6-6	TRBJ2-1	-	-	CASSYAGARIYNEQFF	TGTGCCAGCAGTTACGCGGGGGCGCGTATCTACAATGAGCAGTTCTTC
14	TRBV5-5	TRBJ1-2	-	TRBD1	CASSLRTGDYGYTF	TGTGCCAGCAGCTTGAGGACAGGGGATTATGGCTACACCTTC
20	TRBV10-2	TRBJ1-1	-	-	CASSEFAFTEGAGMNTEAFF	TGCGCCAGCAGTGAGTTCGCATTCACAGAGGGCGCTGGCATGAACACTGAAGCTTTCTTT
11	TRBV27	TRBJ1-1	-	-	CASSFGQEAFF	TGTGCCAGCAGTTTTGGACAGGAAGCTTTCTTT
13	TRBV5-1	TRBJ2-7	-	-	CASSLPSSYEQYF	TGCGCCAGCAGCTTGCCTTCGTCCTACGAGCAGTACTTC
16	TRBV7-6	TRBJ1-3	-	TRBD1	CASSPGTGGGGNTIYF	TGTGCCAGCAGCCCTGGGACAGGGGGTGGTGGAAACACCATATATTTT
16	TRBV28	TRBJ2-1	-	-	CASSLSPRGRDNEQFF	TGTGCCAGCAGTTTATCACCCCGGGGTAGAGACAATGAGCAGTTCTTC
13	TRBV6-1	TRBJ2-3	-	-	CASDILGGDTQYF	TGTGCCAGCGACATACTAGGTGGAGATACGCAGTATTTT
14	TRBV19	TRBJ2-7	-	TRBD1	CASSRRDRAYEQYF	TGTGCCAGTAGCCGCCGGGACAGGGCTTACGAGCAGTACTTC
15	TRBV14	TRBJ2-7	-	-	CASSQAGAAPYEQYF	TGTGCCAGCAGCCAAGCGGGTGCGGCCCCCTACGAGCAGTACTTC
15	TRBV28	TRBJ2-5	-	-	CASSSEDNRRETQYF	TGTGCCAGCAGTTCCGAGGATAACCGAAGAGAGACCCAGTACTTC
14	TRBV5-1	TRBJ1-1	-	-	CASSPMGGNTEAFF	TGCGCCAGCAGCCCAATGGGGGGGAACACTGAAGCTTTCTTT
18	TRBV4-3	TRBJ2-1	once	TRBD2	CASSQDLGSGGSYNEQFF	TGCGCCAGCAGCCAAGATCTTGGGAGCGGGGGCTCCTACAATGAGCAGTTCTTC
14	TRBV30	TRBJ2-1	once	TRBD2	CAWSVSAGDNEQFF	TGTGCCTGGAGTGTATCGGCGGGAGACAATGAGCAGTTCTTC
14	TRBV7-2	TRBJ1-2	-	-	CASSLGSLSGGYTF	TGTGCCAGCAGCTTAGGGAGCCTGTCCGGGGGCTACACCTTC
15	TRBV11-3	TRBJ2-2	-	-	CASSSGLGGTGELFF	TGTGCCAGCAGCTCCGGACTAGGGGGCACCGGGGAGCTGTTTTTT
14	TRBV19	TRBJ2-2	-	-	CASSIERNTGELFF	TGTGCCAGTAGTATAGAGAGGAACACCGGGGAGCTGTTTTTT
14	TRBV19	TRBJ2-1	-	TRBD2	CASSIDGSGRGQFF	TGTGCCAGTAGTATAGACGGTAGCGGGAGAGGGCAGTTCTTC
15	TRBV4-3	TRBJ2-1	-	TRBD2	CASSHSGRAPNEQFF	TGCGCCAGCAGCCATAGCGGGAGGGCGCCGAATGAGCAGTTCTTC
17	TRBV5-1	TRBJ1-5	-	TRBD1	CASSPKYGTVSNQPQHF	TGCGCCAGCAGCCCCAAGTACGGGACAGTATCTAATCAGCCCCAGCATTTT
14	TRBV6-6	TRBJ1-5	-	-	CASSSTGFNQPQHF	TGTGCCAGCAGTTCGACAGGTTTTAATCAGCCCCAGCATTTT
18	TRBV19	TRBJ1-1	-	TRBD1	CASSPGDRGGSGNTEAFF	TGTGCCAGTAGTCCTGGGGACAGGGGAGGTTCCGGGAACACTGAAGCTTTCTTT
15	TRBV27	TRBJ1-5	once	TRBD1	CASSSGTGGNQPQHF	TGTGCCAGCAGTTCCGGGACAGGGGGCAATCAGCCCCAGCATTTT
16	TRBV12-1	TRBJ2-1	-	-	CASSSRSGRVYNEQFF	TGTGCCAGCAGCTCTCGTAGCGGGAGAGTCTACAATGAGCAGTTCTTC
16	TRBV5-1	TRBJ2-3	-	TRBD2	CASSPLAGGSTDTQYF	TGCGCCAGCAGCCCACTAGCGGGGGGAAGCACAGATACGCAGTATTTT
16	TRBV6-6	TRBJ2-7	few	TRBD2	CASIDGGRGKVYEQYF	TGTGCCAGCATCGACGGGGGGAGGGGAAAGGTCTACGAGCAGTACTTC
14	TRBV28	TRBJ1-2	few	TRBD1	CASTTGQGTGGYTF	TGTGCCAGCACCACCGGACAGGGCACGGGGGGCTACACCTTC
15	TRBV15	TRBJ2-7	-	TRBD2	CATSRGGGANYEQYF	TGTGCCACCAGCAGGGGCGGGGGGGCCAACTACGAGCAGTACTTC
14	TRBV7-2	TRBJ1-3	-	-	CASSLRGTGNTIYF	TGTGCCAGCAGCCTTCGGGGGACTGGAAACACCATATATTTT
15	TRBV7-2	TRBJ2-7	-	TRBD2	CASSLGLAASYEQYF	TGTGCCAGCAGCTTAGGACTAGCGGCTTCCTACGAGCAGTACTTC